This is a list of T cell receptor beta chains from one sample in a study of identical twins. Via MiXCR, TCRdb re-called the 5' RACE reads, giving one row per CDR3 protein. The sample has about 250,000 distinct CDR3 sequences; approximately 8.3% are singletons. The sample also formed part of further work on yellow fever vaccine responses in identical twins.

The sample taken for sequencing was CD8+ T cells sorted from blood. The receptors were sampled from a woman aged 18-29 years in good health. Both conserved end residues are part of each CDR3. The D gene is left open where the match is weak. Clone size is given for some rows only: seen once, a few or many times, or a class if the clone is expanded.

J gene	clone size	D gene	V gene	CDR3 protein	CDR3 DNA
TRBJ2-7	NA	TRBD2	TRBV20-1	CSAPGAGLLPHEQYF	TGCAGTGCTCCCGGCGCGGGACTACTCCCCCACGAGCAGTACTTC
TRBJ1-1	NA	NA	TRBV10-3	CAIKKGNTEAFF	TGTGCCATTAAAAAGGGGAACACTGAAGCTTTCTTT
TRBJ2-5	few	NA	TRBV28	CATLEQGISQETQYF	TGTGCCACACTAGAACAGGGTATCTCCCAAGAGACCCAGTACTTC
TRBJ1-2	few	NA	TRBV7-9	CASSLPGGHYGYTF	TGTGCCAGCAGCTTACCGGGGGGTCACTATGGCTACACCTTC
TRBJ2-5	NA	TRBD1	TRBV6-2/TRBV6-3	CASRTGGRETQYF	TGTGCCAGCAGAACAGGGGGGAGAGAGACCCAGTACTTC
TRBJ2-7	many	NA	TRBV7-9	CASSHRDSYEQYF	TGTGCCAGCAGCCACAGGGACTCCTACGAGCAGTACTTC
TRBJ2-5	many	NA	TRBV20-1	CSARDGPPRADQETQYF	TGCAGTGCTAGAGATGGTCCACCAAGGGCCGACCAAGAGACCCAGTACTTC
TRBJ2-1	many	NA	TRBV12-3/TRBV12-4	CASSFGPEQFF	TGTGCCAGCAGTTTCGGCCCGGAGCAGTTCTTC
TRBJ2-1	many	NA	TRBV5-1	CAVARDGDNEQFF	TGCGCCGTCGCACGGGACGGGGACAATGAGCAGTTCTTC
TRBJ2-7	few	TRBD1	TRBV5-5	CASSLEGQEMDYEQYF	TGTGCCAGCAGCTTGGAGGGACAGGAGATGGACTACGAGCAGTACTTC
TRBJ2-7	many	NA	TRBV12-3/TRBV12-4	CASSSSIEPFEQYF	TGTGCCAGCAGTTCCTCAATCGAACCTTTCGAGCAGTACTTC
TRBJ2-2	NA	TRBD2	TRBV4-3	CASSRERDTGELFF	TGCGCCAGCAGCCGGGAGCGGGATACCGGGGAGCTGTTTTTT
TRBJ2-7	NA	NA	TRBV5-1	CASSSTGSVEQYF	TGCGCCAGCAGCTCGACAGGTTCTGTCGAGCAGTACTTC
TRBJ2-3	NA	TRBD1	TRBV29-1	CSVEPTGSRTDTQYF	TGCAGCGTTGAACCGACAGGGTCCCGCACAGATACGCAGTATTTT
TRBJ2-3	few	TRBD2	TRBV9	CASSPNTGTSGGPRDTQYF	TGTGCCAGCAGCCCTAACACCGGGACTAGCGGGGGGCCTCGGGATACGCAGTATTTT
TRBJ2-7	NA	TRBD1	TRBV9	CASSRDRGRYEQYF	TGTGCCAGCAGTAGGGACAGGGGGCGATACGAGCAGTACTTC
TRBJ2-1	NA	NA	TRBV6-5	CASSYSTENEQFF	TGTGCCAGCAGTTACTCAACGGAAAATGAGCAGTTCTTC
TRBJ2-3	few	TRBD2	TRBV27	CASSSLLAGGSTDTQYF	TGTGCCAGCAGTTCCCTTTTAGCGGGGGGGAGCACAGATACGCAGTATTTT
TRBJ2-3	many	NA	TRBV11-2	CASSLVSGARTDTQYF	TGTGCCAGCAGCTTAGTTTCGGGGGCGCGCACAGATACGCAGTATTTT
TRBJ2-1	many	TRBD1	TRBV7-9	CASSLVPTGDNNEQFF	TGTGCCAGCAGCTTAGTACCGACAGGGGATAACAATGAGCAGTTCTTC
TRBJ2-7	many	NA	TRBV29-1	CSVRFSSYEQYF	TGCAGCGTTCGGTTTAGCTCCTACGAGCAGTACTTC
TRBJ2-1	many	NA	TRBV29-1	CSVVDGGSYNEQFF	TGCAGCGTTGTTGACGGGGGCTCCTACAATGAGCAGTTCTTC
TRBJ2-1	few	TRBD1	TRBV7-8	CASSLRTGPNNEQFF	TGTGCCAGCAGCTTAAGGACAGGGCCCAACAATGAGCAGTTCTTC
TRBJ2-3	few	TRBD2	TRBV15	CATSRAAGGKDTQYF	TGTGCCACCAGCAGAGCAGCGGGGGGAAAAGATACGCAGTATTTT